A single T cell receptor (beta chain) is shown here with its context. This specimen includes other DNA sequences encoding the same CDR3. The length of the CDR3 is 11 residues. Trimming cost V 1 base and J 8 bases, with 2 bases left between them. The germline CDR1 and CDR2 sequences are SEHNR and FQNEAQ (reference sequence). When replicate PCRs were run on sorted subsets, they used 150 to 200 ng DNA, approximately 27,000 T cell genomes. This table comes from immunoSEQ multiplex PCR, and its TCRdb copy is limited to in-frame clones, with some not included. The data contain approximately 1.4 million clones, 95% to 99% of them singletons. Donors included only healthy HIV-negative adults lacking recent acute infections or vaccinations. This specimen comes from a study of shared clonotypes between healthy human individuals.

Sample: naive CD4+ T cells sorted from blood. As to subset: CD45RA+ positively selected. The chain carries TRBV7-9 and TRBJ1-4; D not resolved. The clonotype was recovered from a man aged 25-45 years in good health. CDR3 loop: CASSLVEKLFF. The DNA of the CDR3 is TGTGCCAGCAGCTTAGTAGAAAAACTGTTTTTT.